One and the same sample provided the 15 T cell receptor beta chains below, sequenced in a study of cytomegalovirus exposure and HLA in healthy donors. Use of 60 Vbeta and 13 Jbeta primers characterized the PCR. Profiling relied on immunoSEQ multiplex PCR, and the TCRdb table lists in-frame clones only, not all of them. Seen here are approximately 110,000 clones, over 60% observed once, and the top ten hold about 13%. Input material: PBMCs. These TCRs come from a woman aged 60 to 75 in good health and CMV-seropositive.

This chain connects TRBV5-6 to TRBJ2-1; 15 bases are shared with TRBD2. The junction had 5 bases not matched to a gene; V was cut back by 0 bases and J by 1 base. Germline V lookup: CDR1 SGHDT, CDR2 YYEEEE. The CDR3 runs 19 residues. The chain's CDR3 is CASSLEGLAGGFSYNEQFF. CDR3 nucleotide sequence: TGTGCCAGCAGCTTGGAAGGACTAGCGGGAGGGTTTTCCTACAATGAGCAGTTCTTC.

This clone was counted once. J is TRBJ1-1 and V is TRBV2, with a possible D match to TRBD1 (5 bases). With 7 bases removed from V and 0 bases from J, the gap between germline ends came to 12 bases. The CDR3 loop spans 14 amino acids. Germline CDR1 is SNHLY and CDR2 is FYNNEI. This chain's CDR3 is CASTKTALNTEAFF. The DNA for the CDR3 is TGTGCCAGCACCAAGACAGCCTTGAACACTGAAGCTTTCTTT.

The chain is built from TRBV7-8 and TRBJ2-7; 7 nucleotides line up with TRBD1. The J segment lost 2 bases and the V segment lost 1 base, leaving 2 bases of the junction unmatched. Germline loops: CDR1 SGHVS, CDR2 FQNEAQ. This CDR3 spans 14 amino acids. CDR3: CASSLVQGTYEQYF. CDR3 nucleotide sequence: TGTGCCAGCAGCTTAGTACAGGGGACCTACGAGCAGTACTTC.

The chain carries TRBV7-3 and TRBJ2-5; 9 nucleotides agree with TRBD2. CDR1 is SGHTA, CDR2 FQGTGA, per germline. The CDR3 runs to 14 residues. V lost 3 bases and J lost 5; bases outside the gene matches: 4. CDR3 nucleotide sequence: TGTGCCAGCAGCTTGGGCGGGAGGGCCGAGACCCAGTACTTC. It specifies CASSLGGRAETQYF.

This clone came up a few times. The chain employs TRBV18 and TRBJ2-1, with TRBD2 matching over 12 bases. V shed 3 bases and J 8 bases; nucleotides not matched to a gene: 5. Germline V lookup: CDR1 KGHSH, CDR2 LQKENI. The CDR3 is 15 residues long. The CDR3 DNA sequence: TGTGCCAGCTCACCCCAGCTAGCGGGGGGGGATGAGCAGTTCTTC. Protein product: CASSPQLAGGDEQFF.

CDR3 nucleotide sequence: TGTGCCAGCACCTTAGGGGAGGTGAACACTGAAGCTTTCTTT. This encodes CASTLGEVNTEAFF. The V gene is TRBV5-5, the J gene TRBJ1-1, with a tentative D call TRBD1 (5 bases). V was trimmed by 6 bases and J by 0 bases, leaving 12 bases between them. CDR1 is SGHKS and CDR2 is YYEKEE in the germline V gene (reference sequence). The CDR3 totals 14 residues.

This sequence joins TRBV30 and TRBJ1-1; possibly TRBD1 for D (6 bases). The V gene lost 0 bases and the J gene lost 5 bases, with 10 bases spanning the gap. This CDR3 has 13 residues. Germline CDR1 is GTSNPN and CDR2 is SVGIG (reference sequence). The CDR3 DNA is TGTGCCTGGAGTGTGGGGGCGCGTACTGAAGCTTTCTTT. It is translated as CAWSVGARTEAFF.

The chain carries TRBV6-6 and TRBJ1-3; D not certain. V was cut by 0 bases and J by 5 bases, with 8 bases left in between. CDR1 and CDR2 from the germline V gene are MNHNY and SVGAGI (reference sequence). This CDR3 is built from 14 residues. CDR3 sequence (DNA): TGTGCCAGCAGTTACTCTACCGGGAGAAACACCATATATTTT. This translates into CASSYSTGRNTIYF.

The CDR3 nucleotides read TGCGCCAGCAGCTCAGGCAGGACAGGGGGCAACACCGGGGAGCTGTTTTTT. This codes for CASSSGRTGGNTGELFF. The chain carries TRBV5-1 and TRBJ2-2; 11 bases match TRBD1. Germline V gives CDR1 SGHRS, CDR2 YFSETQ. The junction had 6 bases not matched to a gene; V was cut back by 3 bases and J by 2 bases. The CDR3 covers 17 residues.

The V call is TRBV13, the J call TRBJ1-6; the D gene is possibly TRBD1 (6 bases). V was shortened by 4 bases and J by 9 bases, with 13 bases between the two germline ends. There are 14 residues in the CDR3. Germline CDR1 and CDR2: PRHDT and FYEKMQ (reference sequence). The CDR3 protein is CASSSSGELSPLHF. CDR3 coding DNA: TGTGCCAGCAGCTCATCAGGGGAACTTTCACCCCTCCACTTT.

V gene TRBV2 combines with J gene TRBJ1-5; D possibly corresponds to TRBD1 (6 bases). The CDR3 is 13 amino acids. Germline V gene sequence: CDR1 SNHLY, CDR2 FYNNEI. The V gene lost 7 bases and the J gene lost 3 bases, with 10 bases spanning the gap. The CDR3 protein is CASTGQNNQPQHF. CDR3 nucleotides: TGTGCCAGCACTGGACAGAACAATCAGCCCCAGCATTTT.

The chain links TRBV5-1 to TRBJ2-5, with 11 nucleotides matching TRBD1. The CDR3 is 15 residues long. J gave up 2 bases and V 4 bases, and 4 bases lay outside the gene matches. Germline loops: CDR1 SGHRS, CDR2 YFSETQ. Written as DNA, the CDR3 is TGCGCCAGCAGCCCGAGGGACAGGGGGCAAGAGACCCAGTACTTC. This sequence encodes CASSPRDRGQETQYF.

This clone was counted once. The V and J genes are TRBV29-1 and TRBJ2-1; TRBD1 matches 7 bases. The CDR3 is 14 residues long. The ends lost 8 bases at V and 4 bases at J; junction bases unmatched: 11. The germline V gene has CDR1 SQVTM and CDR2 ANQGSEA. The CDR3 sequence is CSSRGQGVYNEQFF. CDR3 in DNA: TGCAGCTCCAGAGGGCAGGGGGTATACAATGAGCAGTTCTTC.

The chain is built from TRBV2 and TRBJ1-2; D not resolved. CDR3 length equals 13 residues. Germline values: CDR1 SNHLY, CDR2 FYNNEI. Trimming took 7 bases from V and 2 from J, leaving 11 bases between them. CDR3 sequence: CASKDGENYGYTF. In nucleotides, the CDR3 is TGTGCCAGCAAGGACGGGGAAAACTATGGCTACACCTTC. Looking up the rest from reference TRBV2 and TRBJ1-2 gives the full variable domain: EPEVTQTPSHQVTQMGQEVILRCVPISNHLYFYWYRQILGQKVEFLVSFYNNEISEKSEIFDDQFSVERPDGSNFTLKIRSTKLEDSAMYFCASKDGENYGYTFGSGTRLTVV.

Only one count was recorded for this clone. The V call is TRBV19, the J call TRBJ2-4; 8 nucleotides align to TRBD1. There are 16 residues in the CDR3. CDR1 and CDR2 from the germline V gene are LNHDA and SQIVND (reference sequence). V shed 0 bases, J shed 4 bases, and the junction held 5 bases outside the gene matches. DNA of the CDR3: TGTGCCAGTAGTATAGACCACGGGACAGGAAAAAACATTCAGTACTTC. It encodes CASSIDHGTGKNIQYF. Looking up the rest from reference TRBV19 and TRBJ2-4 gives the full variable domain: DGGITQSPKYLFRKEGQNVTLSCEQNLNHDAMYWYRQDPGQGLRLIYYSQIVNDFQKGDIAEGYSVSREKKESFPLTVTSAQKNPTAFYLCASSIDHGTGKNIQYFGAGTRLSVL.